The rows below give T cell receptor beta chains drawn from one sample of a study of PD-1 blockade in classical Hodgkin lymphoma. Profiling relied on immunoSEQ multiplex PCR, and the TCRdb table lists in-frame clones only, not all of them. This table has around 40,000 clones, approximately 78% appearing once. The sequences come from peripheral blood mononuclear cells (PBMCs), collected at baseline. These receptors originate from a human donor with classical Hodgkin lymphoma. Both conserved end residues are part of each CDR3. A D gene is named only where the DNA matches it firmly.

d_gene	v_gene	j_gene	CDR3nt	CDR3aa
NA	TRBV6-1	TRBJ2-7	TGTGCCAGCAGTCGATCCGGAGAGGGGTCCTACGAGCAGTACTTC	CASSRSGEGSYEQYF
TRBD2	TRBV9	TRBJ2-4	TGTGCCAGCAGCGTGACGGGGGGGAAAAACATTCAGTACTTC	CASSVTGGKNIQYF
NA	TRBV5-6	TRBJ2-2	TGTGCCAGCAGCTCATACAGGACCGCGAACACCGGGGAGCTGTTTTTT	CASSSYRTANTGELFF
NA	TRBV19	TRBJ2-3	TGTGCCAGTAGTATAAGACGAGGGGCGCAGTATTTT	CASSIRRGAQYF
NA	TRBV5-1	TRBJ2-1	TGCGCCAGCAGTGAAGGGTCCCCGCCGATGCAGTTCTTC	CASSEGSPPMQFF
NA	TRBV7-2	TRBJ1-1	TGTGCCAGCAGCTTAGCCTGGGGGACTGAAGCTTTCTTT	CASSLAWGTEAFF
NA	TRBV11-2	TRBJ2-7	TGTGCCAGCAGCTTGCAAATAAGGGACGAGCAGTACTTC	CASSLQIRDEQYF
TRBD2	TRBV5-1	TRBJ2-2	TGCGCCAGCAAGCTAGCGGGGGGACCCTCTGGCGGGGAGCTGTTTTTT	CASKLAGGPSGGELFF
TRBD1	TRBV11-2	TRBJ1-4	TGTGCCAGCAGCTCAACAAGACAGGGGGGTGAAAAACTGTTTTTT	CASSSTRQGGEKLFF
NA	TRBV18	TRBJ1-4	TGTGCCAGCTCAGTAGGGGTCGTGGATGAAAAACTGTTTTTT	CASSVGVVDEKLFF
TRBD2	TRBV7-8	TRBJ2-1	TGTGCCAGCAGCTTAATGCGGGGGTCGAACAATGAGCAGTTCTTC	CASSLMRGSNNEQFF
NA	TRBV16	TRBJ1-1	TGTGCCAGCAGCCAAGCAAGGAACACTGAAGCTTTCTTT	CASSQARNTEAFF
NA	TRBV19	TRBJ2-7	TGTGCCAGTAGTGCCTCCGGGAGCCGGTACGAGCAGTACTTC	CASSASGSRYEQYF